These 10 T cell receptor beta chains share one sample of origin, sequenced in a study of cytomegalovirus exposure and HLA in healthy donors. Primers for the PCR totalled 60 Vbeta and 13 Jbeta. Profiling relied on immunoSEQ multiplex PCR, and the TCRdb table lists in-frame clones only, not all of them. The data contain approximately 200,000 clones, roughly 79% of them seen just once; the ten biggest clones take up less than 2%. Sequenced input: PBMCs. The receptors here all came from a man aged 30 to 45 in good health and CMV-seronegative.

The CDR3 coding sequence is TGTGCCAGTAGACTTCACGGACTAGCGAGTTTCGGCGAGCAGTACTTC. It specifies CASRLHGLASFGEQYF. V gene TRBV19 combines with J gene TRBJ2-7, with 9 bases identical to TRBD2. The CDR3 spans 16 residues. The germline gives CDR1 LNHDA, CDR2 SQIVND (reference sequence). Trimming cost V 6 bases and J 6 bases; bases outside gene matches: 15.

The chain combines TRBV7-9 with TRBJ1-5; D remains ambiguous. This CDR3 region has 13 residues. Germline CDR1 and CDR2: SEHNR and FQNEAQ (reference sequence). V was trimmed by 1 base and J by 7 bases, leaving 8 bases between them. CDR3 nucleotides: TGTGCCAGCAGCTTAGGCACTGAGCAGCCCCAGCATTTT. Translated: CASSLGTEQPQHF.

The rearrangement joins TRBV7-9 to TRBJ1-1, with D possibly being TRBD1 (5 bases). The CDR3 extends over 16 amino acids. Trimming pared 4 bases from V and 4 bases from J, leaving 19 bases between. The germline V gene has CDR1 SEHNR and CDR2 FQNEAQ (reference sequence). CDR3 in DNA: TGTGCCAGCAGCTCCAGGGCCCTCGGACCAATCACTGAAGCTTTCTTT. Amino acids: CASSSRALGPITEAFF.

This clone was detected only a few times. This chain joins TRBV28 and TRBJ2-3; maybe TRBD1 (6 bases). Germline V gives CDR1 MDHEN, CDR2 SYDVKM. The CDR3 has 12 amino acids. V was cut by 2 bases and J by 6 bases, with 6 bases left in between. The CDR3 nucleotides are TGTGCCAGCAGTTTAAGGGGGGATACGCAGTATTTT. Translating gives CASSLRGDTQYF. Complete variable domain (other parts from reference TRBV28 and TRBJ2-3): DVKVTQSSRYLVKRTGEKVFLECVQDMDHENMFWYRQDPGLGLRLIYFSYDVKMKEKGDIPEGYSVSREKKERFSLILESASTNQTSMYLCASSLRGDTQYFGPGTRLTVL.

The rearrangement links TRBV27 to TRBJ2-2; D is unresolved. The V end lost 6 bases, the J end lost 0 bases, and 17 bases lay between the germline ends. This CDR3 spans 17 amino acids. From germline, CDR1 is MNHEY and CDR2 SMNVEV (reference sequence). CDR3 bases: TGTGCCAGCAGAGCGAACTACCCAACTACGAACACCGGGGAGCTGTTTTTT. This sequence encodes CASRANYPTTNTGELFF.

V is TRBV28 and J is TRBJ2-1; D is uncertain. The CDR3 runs to 12 residues. Looked up from germline, CDR1 is MDHEN and CDR2 is SYDVKM. Trimming shortened V by 2 bases and J by 9 bases, and 8 bases separated the two germline ends. The chain's CDR3 is CASSLVVSEQFF. CDR3 bases: TGTGCCAGCAGTTTAGTGGTTAGTGAGCAGTTCTTC.

The chain employs TRBV9 and TRBJ1-1, with D tentatively TRBD1 (5 bases). V was trimmed by 5 bases and J by 5 bases, leaving 10 bases between them. The CDR3 is 12 residues long. Germline CDR1 and CDR2: SGDLS and YYNGEE. The CDR3 sequence is CASRGVQTEAFF. The CDR3, as DNA: TGTGCCAGCAGAGGGGTCCAGACTGAAGCTTTCTTT.

This clone has just a few counts. One end of the junction varies from germline; a read error may be responsible. This chain uses TRBV6-6 with TRBJ1-2; D call uncertain. Germline V gives CDR1 MNHNY, CDR2 SVGAGI (reference sequence). The length of the CDR3 is 11 residues. The CDR3 nucleotides read TGTGCCAGCAGTTATTCAGCTAACTATGCCTTC. Protein product: CASSYSANYAF.

This clone was observed a few times. J is TRBJ2-2 and V is TRBV5-1; no clear D. The germline gives CDR1 SGHRS, CDR2 YFSETQ. The CDR3 loop spans 16 amino acids. Trimming shortened V by 0 bases and J by 1 base, and 10 bases separated the two germline ends. The CDR3 DNA reads TGCGCCAGCAGCTTGGCTTTTTCTAAGAACACCGGGGAGCTGTTTTTT. This codes for CASSLAFSKNTGELFF.

V is TRBV9 and J is TRBJ1-1, with D tentatively TRBD1 (5 bases). V was shortened by 5 bases and J by 5 bases, with 10 bases between the two germline ends. The germline V gene encodes CDR1 SGDLS and CDR2 YYNGEE. The CDR3 is 12 residues long. DNA for the CDR3: TGTGCCAGCAGAGGAGGGGAGACTGAAGCTTTCTTT. Residues: CASRGGETEAFF.